A selection of T cell receptor beta chains follows, all from one sample in a study of T cell repertoires in cytomegalovirus infection. Antigens of these TCRs are unknown. TCRdb reanalysed the reads using MiXCR and keeps one entry per CDR3 protein. The data contain 800,000 to 950,000 distinct CDR3 sequences, 30% to 35% of them singletons. The sequencing here drew on cultured CD8+ T cells from PBMCs, taken from culture after CMV antigen stimulation. The receptors here all came from a human donor in good health (CMV status not recorded). Some clones in this sample may be carry-over from other donors' samples. Both conserved end residues are part of each CDR3. The D gene is left open where the match is weak. Clone size is not always given. Where it is, it says once, few, many or a class for expanded clones.

cdr3_aa cdr3_nt d_call j_call v_call clone_size
CASSWGQENTIYF TGTGCCAGCAGTTGGGGACAAGAAAACACCATATATTTT . TRBJ1-3 TRBV6-5 .
CASMNGRGASTDTQYF TGTGCCAGCATGAACGGTCGGGGGGCGAGCACAGATACGCAGTATTTT . TRBJ2-3 TRBV2 few
CASSPRQGGGETQYF TGTGCCAGCAGTCCCCGACAGGGAGGAGGGGAGACCCAGTACTTC . TRBJ2-5 TRBV28 .
CASSFRTGTNTGELFF TGTGCCAGCAGTTTCCGGACAGGAACGAACACCGGGGAGCTGTTTTTT TRBD1 TRBJ2-2 TRBV27 .
CASSLDRADTEAFF TGTGCCAGCAGTTTAGACAGGGCCGACACTGAAGCTTTCTTT TRBD1 TRBJ1-1 TRBV27 few
CASSQLQGRDGEQFF TGCGCCAGCAGCCAACTCCAAGGCAGGGATGGTGAGCAGTTCTTC . TRBJ2-1 TRBV4-1 .
CASKRGQDTQYF TGTGCCAGCAAGAGGGGGCAAGATACGCAGTATTTT TRBD1 TRBJ2-3 TRBV6-5 few
CASSFGQGAKYNEQFF TGTGCCAGCAGTTTCGGACAGGGGGCGAAGTACAATGAGCAGTTCTTC TRBD1 TRBJ2-1 TRBV12-3/TRBV12-4 .
CAVQHGAGGVDTQYF TGTGCTGTGCAACATGGAGCGGGGGGTGTAGATACGCAGTATTTT TRBD2 TRBJ2-3 TRBV2 few
CARGTGGLDTQYF TGTGCCAGGGGGACAGGGGGCCTAGATACGCAGTATTTT TRBD1 TRBJ2-3 TRBV2 .
CASSPFWDQETQYF TGTGCCAGCAGCCCATTCTGGGACCAAGAGACCCAGTACTTC . TRBJ2-5 TRBV7-3 .
CASRTTDGKFYNEQFF TGTGCCAGCAGAACAACGGATGGGAAGTTCTACAATGAGCAGTTCTTC . TRBJ2-1 TRBV7-9 few
CASSAGNQETQYF TGTGCCAGCAGTGCAGGGAACCAAGAGACCCAGTACTTC . TRBJ2-5 TRBV27 .
CASSQENSDTEAFF TGCGCCAGCAGCCAAGAGAACAGTGACACTGAAGCTTTCTTT . TRBJ1-1 TRBV4-1 .
CASSQSGRRASGANVLTF TGCGCCAGCAGTCAATCGGGGCGGAGAGCCTCTGGGGCCAACGTCCTGACTTTC . TRBJ2-6 TRBV23-1 few
CASREDRSHYNEQFF TGTGCCAGCAGGGAAGACAGGAGCCACTACAATGAGCAGTTCTTC . TRBJ2-1 TRBV6-6 .
CASSEWTGYNEQFF TGTGCCAGCAGCGAATGGACAGGGTACAATGAGCAGTTCTTC TRBD1 TRBJ2-1 TRBV5-5 few
CASSVDDRPLGNEQFF TGTGCCAGCAGCGTAGACGACAGGCCCCTTGGGAATGAGCAGTTCTTC . TRBJ2-1 TRBV9 few
CASSQERHEQFF TGCGCCAGCAGCCAAGAGCGTCATGAGCAGTTCTTC . TRBJ2-1 TRBV4-1 .
CASSFHRDRGSYEQYF TGTGCCAGCAGCTTCCACAGGGATAGGGGCTCCTACGAGCAGTACTTC . TRBJ2-7 TRBV7-2 many
CSVGLAGSTDTQYF TGCAGCGTTGGTCTTGCGGGATCCACAGATACGCAGTATTTT . TRBJ2-3 TRBV29-1 .
CASANQPQHF TGTGCCAGTGCTAATCAGCCCCAGCATTTT . TRBJ1-5 TRBV27 few
CASSSHRDRYEKLFF TGTGCCAGCAGTTCTCACCGGGACCGGTATGAAAAACTGTTTTTT . TRBJ1-4 TRBV6-2/TRBV6-3 once
CASSYAPEDVDTGELFF TGTGCCAGCAGTTACGCTCCGGAGGACGTGGACACCGGGGAGCTGTTTTTT . TRBJ2-2 TRBV6-8 few
CASSPKTTEGRTGELFF TGTGCCAGCAGCCCCAAAACGACAGAGGGAAGGACCGGGGAGCTGTTTTTT . TRBJ2-2 TRBV7-9 .
CASSPQGRSNTGELFF TGTGCCAGCAGCCCTCAGGGCCGTTCGAACACCGGGGAGCTGTTTTTT . TRBJ2-2 TRBV13 once
CASTGAGVRSYNEQFF TGTGCCAGTACTGGTGCGGGGGTGCGGTCCTACAATGAGCAGTTCTTC TRBD2 TRBJ2-1 TRBV19 .
CASSQVNYRGGEVFF TGTGCCAGCAGCCAAGTTAACTACAGGGGCGGAGAGGTTTTCTTT TRBD1 TRBJ1-1 TRBV4-2 .
CASGLGTGATGELFF TGTGCTAGTGGGCTAGGGACAGGGGCCACCGGGGAGCTGTTTTTT TRBD1 TRBJ2-2 TRBV12-5 .
CAISAVIQAGGPMNEQFF TGTGCCATCAGTGCAGTCATTCAGGCGGGGGGGCCTATGAATGAGCAGTTCTTC TRBD2 TRBJ2-1 TRBV10-3 once
CASRGHLLQSGSYEQYF TGTGCCAGCAGAGGACACCTACTTCAATCGGGGTCCTACGAGCAGTACTTC . TRBJ2-7 TRBV6-1 many
CSVVVSGGYHNEQFF TGCAGCGTTGTGGTTAGCGGGGGATACCACAATGAGCAGTTCTTC TRBD2 TRBJ2-1 TRBV29-1 once
CATSDSTDRSSYNEQFF TGTGCCACCAGTGATTCCACGGACAGGAGCTCCTACAATGAGCAGTTCTTC TRBD1 TRBJ2-1 TRBV24-1 .
CATRNRHVINDGYTF TGTGCCACCAGAAATAGGCACGTCATAAATGATGGCTACACCTTC . TRBJ1-2 TRBV24-1 .
CASSHIRTGSEKLFF TGCGCCAGCAGCCATATCCGGACAGGTTCAGAAAAACTGTTTTTT TRBD1 TRBJ1-4 TRBV4-1 .